This record concerns one TCR beta chain sequence. What it binds is unknown. The sample comes from a study of molecular identifiers for immune sequencing clone quantification. The wider study: Four portions were sequenced after RNA from about 20,000 or 100,000 naive CD8 cells was split five ways in replicates. General observations from the study: The study reportedly detected spiked Jurkat TCR RNA from one cell among some 940,000 naive cells.

TCRdb itself ran the PCR reads through MiXCR, one entry per CDR3 protein. Of roughly 300,000 distinct CDR3 sequences listed, under 25% are singletons. The germline gives CDR1 SGHNT, CDR2 YENEEA. The CDR3 length is 15 residues. Trimming cost V 5 bases and J 4 bases; bases outside gene matches: 8. Libraries used roughly 18,000 to 1,000,000 sorted naive CD8 T cells and 10%, 30% or 50% RNA input. CD8+CD4-CCR7+CD45RA+ cells were sorted as naive CD8 T cells. This sequence was found in a human donor in good health. Some libraries in this study had Jurkat cell RNA spiked in. The sample consisted of naive CD8+ T cells from blood, with Jurkat cell RNA spiked in. Subset meaning: FACS-sorted CD8+CD4-CCR7+CD45RA+ naive T cells. The chain joins TRBV11-3 to TRBJ2-7; 10 bases agree with TRBD1. The CDR3, as DNA: TGTGCCAGCAGCGAGGGACAGGGGAATCGGTACGAGCAGTACTTC. The encoded protein is CASSEGQGNRYEQYF.